The rows below give T cell receptor beta chains drawn from one sample of a study of blood T cell repertoires in COVID-19. Libraries were prepared by immunoSEQ multiplex PCR; TCRdb keeps only in-frame clonotypes and omits some of them. The sample has about 98,000 clones, 87% seen once. Sample: peripheral blood. Source of these receptors: a man in his 70s with acute or convalescent COVID-19. Each CDR3 is given with its conserved first and last residue. Each record gives: clone size, V gene, D gene, J gene, CDR3 DNA, CDR3 protein. A D gene is named only where the DNA matches it firmly. The size of a clone is reported for some rows only, either as once, few or many, or as a class for expanded clones.

NA,TRBV13,NA,TRBJ2-2,TGTGCCAGCAGCTTACGGCAGGGGTACACCGGGGAGCTGTTTTTT,CASSLRQGYTGELFF
NA,TRBV11-3,TRBD1,TRBJ1-2,TGTGCCAGCAGCTGGCCCAGGGGGCGCCTTGATGGCTACACCTTC,CASSWPRGRLDGYTF
NA,TRBV27,NA,TRBJ2-7,TGTGCCAGCAGTTCCCTCCGCCAGGCGGGAAACTACGAGCAGTACTTC,CASSSLRQAGNYEQYF
NA,TRBV19,NA,TRBJ1-4,TGTGCCAGTAGTATGTACAGTGCAACTAATGAAAAACTGTTTTTT,CASSMYSATNEKLFF
NA,TRBV7-9,NA,TRBJ1-4,TGTGCCAGCAGCTTAAGCGGGGTGGCAACTAATGAAAAACTGTTTTTT,CASSLSGVATNEKLFF
NA,TRBV12-3/TRBV12-4,TRBD1,TRBJ1-6,TGTGCCAGCTCGACAGGGGGAAATTCACCCCTCCACTTT,CASSTGGNSPLHF
NA,TRBV28,TRBD1,TRBJ1-1,TGTGCCAGCAGTACACAGGGGGTTGCTACTGAAGCTTTCTTT,CASSTQGVATEAFF
NA,TRBV23-1,TRBD1,TRBJ1-4,TGCGCCAGCAGTCAATCGGACAGGGTTGTTGAAAAACTGTTTTTT,CASSQSDRVVEKLFF
few,TRBV7-9,NA,TRBJ1-5,TGTGCCAGCAGCTTAACAACGGGGGATCAGCCCCAGCATTTT,CASSLTTGDQPQHF
once,TRBV6-5,TRBD1,TRBJ1-2,TGTGCCAGCAGCGCCGGACAGGGGGCTAACTATGGCTACACCTTC,CASSAGQGANYGYTF
NA,TRBV5-4,TRBD1,TRBJ2-5,TGTGCCAGCAGCCCGACAGGGGGCTCACAAGAGACCCAGTACTTC,CASSPTGGSQETQYF
NA,TRBV28,NA,TRBJ1-1,TGTGCCAGCACCGGCGGCAGCTTGAACACTGAAGCTTTCTTT,CASTGGSLNTEAFF
NA,TRBV5-1,TRBD2,TRBJ2-7,TGCGCCAGCAGCTTTAGCGGGGGGACCTACGAGCAGTACTTC,CASSFSGGTYEQYF
NA,TRBV10-2,NA,TRBJ2-3,TGCGCCAGCAGTAGCAAAGATACGCAGTATTTT,CASSSKDTQYF
NA,TRBV12-3/TRBV12-4,NA,TRBJ1-2,TGTGCCAGCAGTTTAAACTCTAACTATGGCTACACCTTC,CASSLNSNYGYTF
NA,TRBV5-1,NA,TRBJ1-1,TGCGCCAGCAGCTTGGCCAGTCGGAGTGAAGCTTTCTTT,CASSLASRSEAFF
few,TRBV14,NA,TRBJ2-3,TGTGCCAGCAGCCAAGATCGGGACTTCATGGCTAGCACAGATACGCAGTATTTT,CASSQDRDFMASTDTQYF
NA,TRBV9,TRBD1,TRBJ1-5,TGTGCCAGCAGCGAAGGACAGGGGAATCAGCCCCAGCATTTT,CASSEGQGNQPQHF
NA,TRBV27,TRBD1,TRBJ1-1,TGTGCCAGCAGTTTGGGCAGGGGGACTGAAGCTTTCTTT,CASSLGRGTEAFF
once,TRBV18,TRBD1,TRBJ1-2,TGTGCCAGCTCCCCCGGAGGACAGGGCGGCGGCTACACCTTC,CASSPGGQGGGYTF
NA,TRBV7-2,NA,TRBJ2-1,TGTGCCAGCAGCTTAAGCGCGGGGCCCTACAATGAGCAGTTCTTC,CASSLSAGPYNEQFF
NA,TRBV18,NA,TRBJ1-2,TGTGCCAGCTCACCACCAACCAGGGTGAATGGCTACACCTTC,CASSPPTRVNGYTF
NA,TRBV3-1/TRBV3-2,NA,TRBJ1-6,TGTGCCAGCAGCCAAGATCATTTTAATTCACCCCTCCACTTT,CASSQDHFNSPLHF
NA,TRBV28,TRBD1,TRBJ1-6,TGTGCCAGCAGTAAGACCCCGACAGGGGGCACCTCACCCCTCCACTTT,CASSKTPTGGTSPLHF
NA,TRBV5-4,NA,TRBJ1-1,TGTGCCAGCAGCTTGGAAGAGAGCCCCCGGTCTTTT,CASSLEESPRSF
NA,TRBV10-3,TRBD1,TRBJ1-2,TGTGCCATCAGTGAGTCGGGACAGGAAGCGGGCTACACCTTC,CAISESGQEAGYTF
NA,TRBV5-4,NA,TRBJ2-5,TGTGCCAGCAGCCCACTCCAGGGAAAAGAGACCCAGTACTTC,CASSPLQGKETQYF
NA,TRBV25-1,TRBD2,TRBJ2-1,TGTGCCAGCAGTGCGACACCGGGGGGGCCACGGAATGAGCAGTTCTTC,CASSATPGGPRNEQFF
NA,TRBV5-1,NA,TRBJ2-5,TGCGCCAGCAGCTCCACGGGGAGGCTGGGAGAGACCCAGTACTTC,CASSSTGRLGETQYF
NA,TRBV11-2,TRBD1,TRBJ1-1,TGTGCCAGCAGCCGGACAGGTTTGAACACTGAAGCTTTCTTT,CASSRTGLNTEAFF
few,TRBV12-3/TRBV12-4,NA,TRBJ1-5,TGTGCCAGCAGTTTAGGCAGTGATCAGCCCCAGCATTTT,CASSLGSDQPQHF
many,TRBV6-1,NA,TRBJ2-3,TGTGCCAGCAGTGAAATCGGGAGACAGATCACAGATACGCAGTATTTT,CASSEIGRQITDTQYF
few,TRBV7-2,NA,TRBJ1-5,TGTGCCAGCAGCTTAGATTTAGGGGTTTACCAGCCCCAGCATTTT,CASSLDLGVYQPQHF
NA,TRBV19,NA,TRBJ1-2,TGTGCCAGTAGTATTGGAAAGGTTGCGGGGGTCGAGAGCTATGGCTACACCTTC,CASSIGKVAGVESYGYTF
NA,TRBV28,NA,TRBJ1-5,TGTGCCAGCAGTTTAGCTGGGTTTGCGGATAGCAATCAGCCCCAGCATTTT,CASSLAGFADSNQPQHF
once,TRBV12-3/TRBV12-4,NA,TRBJ2-2,TGTGCCAGCGGGTCGGGGGACACCGGGGAGCTGTTTTTT,CASGSGDTGELFF
NA,TRBV11-2,NA,TRBJ2-5,TGTGCCAGCAGCCCCGGGGTGGGATTTGAAGAAGAGACCCAGTACTTC,CASSPGVGFEEETQYF
NA,TRBV2,NA,TRBJ1-4,TGTGCCAGCAGTGAATCCCGGAGTAATGAAAAACTGTTTTTT,CASSESRSNEKLFF
NA,TRBV5-1,TRBD1,TRBJ1-3,TGCGCCAGCAGCTCGCGGACAGGTAGCTCTGGAAACACCATATATTTT,CASSSRTGSSGNTIYF
NA,TRBV9,TRBD1,TRBJ2-6,TGTGCCAGCAGCGCAGACCCCGGGACAGGGGCCTCTGGGGCCAACGTCCTGACTTTC,CASSADPGTGASGANVLTF
NA,TRBV11-3,NA,TRBJ2-1,TGTGCCAGCAGCCAGGCCATCCAGGGCCTAAGTGAGCAGTTCTTC,CASSQAIQGLSEQFF
NA,TRBV10-3,TRBD1,TRBJ2-3,TGTGCCATCAGTGAGGACAGGGGAGGCACAGATACGCAGTATTTT,CAISEDRGGTDTQYF
NA,TRBV11-2,TRBD1,TRBJ1-3,TGTGCCAGCAGCTTTAGGACAGGGGGGAACACCATATATTTT,CASSFRTGGNTIYF
NA,TRBV21-1,NA,TRBJ1-2,TGTGCCAGCCCTCCTCTTTCTCACAGCCCGCGCTGCACCTTC,CASPPLSHSPRCTF
NA,TRBV2,TRBD1,TRBJ2-3,TGTGCCAGCAGCAGCCTGACAGGGGGCGCCGAGGTAGATACGCAGTATTTT,CASSSLTGGAEVDTQYF
few,TRBV18,TRBD1,TRBJ1-2,TGTGCCAGCTCACCTGGGGACAGGGGAACCTACTATGGCTACACCTTC,CASSPGDRGTYYGYTF
NA,TRBV6-2/TRBV6-3,NA,TRBJ2-7,TGTGCCAGCAGTTACGTATCGGGCGGGACGGGGTACGAGCAGTACTTC,CASSYVSGGTGYEQYF
NA,TRBV7-6,TRBD2,TRBJ2-1,TGTGCCAGCAGCTCGCCGCTAACAGGAGGCGGGAGGAATGAGCAGTTCTTC,CASSSPLTGGGRNEQFF
NA,TRBV5-1,NA,TRBJ1-2,TGCGCCAGCAGCACCGACAGCTATGGCTACACCTTC,CASSTDSYGYTF
NA,TRBV19,TRBD1,TRBJ1-6,TGTGCCAGTAGTACTCGCGGCTCCCAGGGGGATAATTCACCCCTCCACTTT,CASSTRGSQGDNSPLHF
NA,TRBV11-2,NA,TRBJ2-2,TGTGCCAGCAGAGGCAGCGGCGGGGAGCTGTTTTTT,CASRGSGGELFF
NA,TRBV28,NA,TRBJ2-6,TGTGCCAGCAGTTTGCAGGCAGCCGGGGCCAACGTCCTGACTTTC,CASSLQAAGANVLTF
NA,TRBV10-1,NA,TRBJ2-5,TGCGCCAGCGGCCCCGGTCGAGAGGGAGAGACCCAGTACTTC,CASGPGREGETQYF
NA,TRBV2,TRBD1,TRBJ2-1,TGTGCCAGCAGGGGGGCACAGGGGTCAGGCAATGAGCAGTTCTTC,CASRGAQGSGNEQFF
NA,TRBV30,NA,TRBJ1-2,TGTGCCTGGAGTGTACAGGCGGGAAACTATGGCTACACCTTC,CAWSVQAGNYGYTF
NA,TRBV25-1,TRBD1,TRBJ1-5,TGTGCCAGCAGTGAATATGGCTTCAGGGGGTCGGGCAATCAGCCCCAGCATTTT,CASSEYGFRGSGNQPQHF